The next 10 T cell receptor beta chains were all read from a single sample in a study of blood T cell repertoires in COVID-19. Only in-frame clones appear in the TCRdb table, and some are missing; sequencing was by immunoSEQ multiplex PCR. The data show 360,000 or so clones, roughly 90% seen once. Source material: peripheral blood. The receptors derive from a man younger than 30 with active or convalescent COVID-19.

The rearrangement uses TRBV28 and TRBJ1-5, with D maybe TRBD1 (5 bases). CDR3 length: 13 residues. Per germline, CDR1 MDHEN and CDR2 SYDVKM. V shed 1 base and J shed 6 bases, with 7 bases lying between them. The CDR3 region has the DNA TGTGCCAGCAGTTTATCAGGGTTTCAGCCCCAGCATTTT. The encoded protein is CASSLSGFQPQHF.

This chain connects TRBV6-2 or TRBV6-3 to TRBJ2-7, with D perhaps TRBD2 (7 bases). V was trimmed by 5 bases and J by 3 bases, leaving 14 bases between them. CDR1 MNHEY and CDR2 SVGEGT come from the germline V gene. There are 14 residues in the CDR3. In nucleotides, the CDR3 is TGTGCCAGCAGTGATCGGGGGGCCCACTACGAGCAGTACTTC. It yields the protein CASSDRGAHYEQYF.

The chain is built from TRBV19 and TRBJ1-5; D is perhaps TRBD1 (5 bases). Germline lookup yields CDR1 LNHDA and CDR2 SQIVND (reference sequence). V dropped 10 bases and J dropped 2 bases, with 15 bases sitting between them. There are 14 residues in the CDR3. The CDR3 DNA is TGTGCCACGGGGGAAGGGTTTGGCAATCAGCCCCAGCATTTT. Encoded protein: CATGEGFGNQPQHF.

Here the CDR3 DNA reads TGTGCCAGCAGCTTGACTAGCGGGGGGTACACCGGGGAGCTGTTTTTT. Translating gives CASSLTSGGYTGELFF. The chain carries TRBV7-3 and TRBJ2-2, with 13 bases aligning to TRBD2. V trimming: 3 bases; J trimming: 3 bases; junction bases outside the gene matches: 1. This CDR3 has 16 amino acids. Germline CDR1 reads SGHTA; CDR2 reads FQGTGA.

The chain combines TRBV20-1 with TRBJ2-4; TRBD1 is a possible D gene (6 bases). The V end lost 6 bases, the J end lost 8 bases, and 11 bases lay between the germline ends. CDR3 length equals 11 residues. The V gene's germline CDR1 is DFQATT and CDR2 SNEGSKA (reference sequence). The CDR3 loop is CSAGRGDIQYF. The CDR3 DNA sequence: TGCAGTGCGGGCAGGGGAGACATTCAGTACTTC.

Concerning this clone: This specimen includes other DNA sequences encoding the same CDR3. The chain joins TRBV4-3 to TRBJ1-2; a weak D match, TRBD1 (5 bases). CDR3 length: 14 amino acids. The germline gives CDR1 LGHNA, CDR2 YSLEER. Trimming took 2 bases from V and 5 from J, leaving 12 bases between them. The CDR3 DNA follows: TGCGCCAGCAGCCAAAGTACGGGGGGGTATGGCTACACCTTC. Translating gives CASSQSTGGYGYTF.

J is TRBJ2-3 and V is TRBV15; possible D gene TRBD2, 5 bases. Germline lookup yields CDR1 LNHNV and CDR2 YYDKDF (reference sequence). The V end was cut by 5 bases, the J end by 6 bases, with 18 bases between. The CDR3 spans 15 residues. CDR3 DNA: TGTGCCACCAGCCCCTATCCGGACTGGGTTGATACGCAGTATTTT. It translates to CATSPYPDWVDTQYF.

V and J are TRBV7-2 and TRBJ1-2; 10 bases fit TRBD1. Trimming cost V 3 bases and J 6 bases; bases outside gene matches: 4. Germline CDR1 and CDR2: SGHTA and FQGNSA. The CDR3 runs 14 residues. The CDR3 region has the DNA TGTGCCAGCAGCTTCATGGGGACAGGGGATGGCTACACCTTC. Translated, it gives CASSFMGTGDGYTF.

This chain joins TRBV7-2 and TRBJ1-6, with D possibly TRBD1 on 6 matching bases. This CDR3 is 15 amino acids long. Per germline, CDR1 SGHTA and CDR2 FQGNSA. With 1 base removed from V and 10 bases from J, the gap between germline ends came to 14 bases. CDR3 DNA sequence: TGTGCCAGCAGCTTAGAAGGGACACAAGGCTCACCCCTCCACTTT. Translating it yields CASSLEGTQGSPLHF.

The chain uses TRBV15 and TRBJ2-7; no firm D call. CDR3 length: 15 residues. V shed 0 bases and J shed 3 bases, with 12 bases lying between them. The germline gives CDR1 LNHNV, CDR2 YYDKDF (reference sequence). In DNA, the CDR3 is TGTGCCACCAGCAGAGATGTTGAGGTTTTCTACGAGCAGTACTTC. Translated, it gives CATSRDVEVFYEQYF.